This entry lists 9 T cell receptor beta chains sequenced from one sample in a study of cytomegalovirus exposure and HLA in healthy donors. PCR primers comprised 60 Vbeta and 13 Jbeta primers. Method: immunoSEQ multiplex PCR; TCRdb's copy keeps in-frame clones and lacks some. The table lists 200,000 to 250,000 clones, about 85% of them singletons, with about 1.2% in the top ten. Sequencing input: PBMCs. The receptors shown here come from a human donor in good health.

The chain uses TRBV7-9 and TRBJ2-1, with 10 bases fitting TRBD2. The CDR3 is 14 amino acids. Germline V CDR1 and CDR2: SEHNR, FQNEAQ (reference sequence). Trimming at V came to 5 bases and at J to 8 bases, leaving 6 bases not matched to a gene. CDR3 nucleotides: TGTGCCAGCAGCCCGACTAGCGGGTTGGATGAGCAGTTCTTC. Amino acids: CASSPTSGLDEQFF.

The chain couples TRBV15 to TRBJ1-1, with D perhaps TRBD1 (5 bases). The CDR3 length is 15 residues. V lost 0 bases and J lost 3, with 11 bases in between. The germline gives CDR1 LNHNV, CDR2 YYDKDF (reference sequence). Here the CDR3 reads CATSRDPRGDTEAFF. The CDR3 coding sequence is TGTGCCACCAGCAGAGATCCCCGGGGGGACACTGAAGCTTTCTTT.

The chain links TRBV11-3 to TRBJ2-7, with TRBD1 matching 8 bases. Germline assignment: CDR1 SGHNT and CDR2 YENEEA. V trimming: 4 bases; J trimming: 3 bases; junction bases outside the gene matches: 5. The CDR3 runs to 14 residues. The CDR3 DNA reads as TGTGCCAGCAGCTCCGGGACAGGTGGCTACGAGCAGTACTTC. Translation: CASSSGTGGYEQYF. Combining the CDR3 with reference TRBV11-3 and TRBJ2-7 gives the whole variable domain EAGVVQSPRYKIIEKKQPVAFWCNPISGHNTLYWYLQNLGQGPELLIRYENEEAVDDSQLPKDRFSAERLKGVDSTLKIQPAELGDSAVYLCASSSGTGGYEQYFGPGTRLTVT.

V is TRBV6-6 and J is TRBJ1-5; tentatively, D is TRBD1 (5 bases). CDR1 MNHNY and CDR2 SVGAGI come from the germline V gene (reference sequence). Trimming pared 8 bases from V and 7 bases from J, leaving 18 bases between. The CDR3 contains 14 residues. CDR3 nucleotide sequence: TGTGCCAGCCGCGATCCAGGGTCGGACCAGCCCCAGCATTTT. Protein sequence: CASRDPGSDQPQHF.

The rearrangement joins TRBV29-1 to TRBJ2-7, with 8 bases lining up with TRBD2. V gave up 4 bases and J gave up 7 bases; unmatched junction bases: 24. The germline gives CDR1 SQVTM, CDR2 ANQGSEA. The CDR3 is 18 amino acids. CDR3: CSVVRQGQSGRVTGEQYF. The CDR3 DNA follows: TGCAGCGTTGTACGTCAGGGTCAAAGCGGGAGAGTGACGGGTGAGCAGTACTTC.

V gene TRBV7-9 combines with J gene TRBJ1-1; D is perhaps TRBD1 (6 bases). Germline V lookup: CDR1 SEHNR, CDR2 FQNEAQ (reference sequence). V lost 6 bases, J lost 6 bases, and 11 bases lay in between. This CDR3 region has 12 residues. CDR3 residues: CASSWGQAEAFF. CDR3 nucleotide sequence: TGTGCCAGCAGTTGGGGGCAGGCTGAAGCTTTCTTT.

V gene TRBV27 combines with J gene TRBJ2-7, with D perhaps matching TRBD2 (5 bases). The CDR3 consists of 15 residues. Looked up from germline, CDR1 is MNHEY and CDR2 is SMNVEV (reference sequence). Trimming cost V 6 bases and J 0 bases, with 15 bases left between them. CDR3 region: CASSISAQVSYEQYF. The CDR3, as DNA: TGTGCCAGCAGCATTAGCGCCCAGGTCTCCTACGAGCAGTACTTC.

This chain joins TRBV29-1 and TRBJ2-1; a weak D match, TRBD1 (6 bases). CDR3 length: 15 amino acids. Germline-derived CDR1 and CDR2 are SQVTM and ANQGSEA. V lost 1 base and J 4 bases, leaving 14 bases between the germline ends. In DNA, the CDR3 is TGCAGCGTTGAAGCTATACAGGGTCGGTACAATGAGCAGTTCTTC. This gives the protein CSVEAIQGRYNEQFF.

Here the CDR3 DNA reads TGTGCCACCGACCCCCAGGGTACGGGCCAGCCCCAGCATTTT. This sequence encodes CATDPQGTGQPQHF. V and J are TRBV2 and TRBJ1-5; D is possibly TRBD1 (5 bases). V lost 10 bases and J lost 7, with 20 bases in between. The CDR3 totals 14 residues. From germline, CDR1 is SNHLY and CDR2 FYNNEI.